The clone carrying this T cell receptor (beta chain) came up a few times. What it binds is unknown. This entry comes from a study of blood T cells in healthy people across ages. Study-wide findings and caveats: Not knowing donor CMV status may have confounded expanded clonotype changes. The study regarded diversity estimates from one million T cells as underestimates.

Next came a second PCR, run for about 7 to 12 cycles, which used a sample-barcoded 5' primer along with a J-beta primer mix. Each cDNA molecule was tagged by a template-switch adaptor with 12 random nucleotides. A single record per CDR3 protein comes from TCRdb applying MiXCR to the 5' RACE reads. The sample carries 1.5 million to 2 million distinct CDR3 sequences, approximately 28% recorded once. There are 17 residues in the CDR3. The germline V gene has CDR1 SGHDT and CDR2 YYEEEE. Trimming removed 1 base from V and 4 bases from J; junction bases left unmatched: 10. This receptor was identified in a woman aged 30 to 39 in good health. The V call is TRBV5-6, the J call TRBJ2-2, with 7 nucleotides matching TRBD2. The sample was blood. CDR3 sequence: CASSLFGGGGITGELFF. CDR3 sequence (DNA): TGTGCCAGCAGCTTGTTCGGCGGGGGAGGCATCACCGGGGAGCTGTTTTTT. Combining the CDR3 with reference TRBV5-6 and TRBJ2-2 gives the whole variable domain DAGVTQSPTHLIKTRGQQVTLRCSPKSGHDTVSWYQQALGQGPQFIFQYYEEEERQRGNFPDRFSGHQFPNYSSELNVNALLLGDSALYLCASSLFGGGGITGELFFGEGSRLTVL.